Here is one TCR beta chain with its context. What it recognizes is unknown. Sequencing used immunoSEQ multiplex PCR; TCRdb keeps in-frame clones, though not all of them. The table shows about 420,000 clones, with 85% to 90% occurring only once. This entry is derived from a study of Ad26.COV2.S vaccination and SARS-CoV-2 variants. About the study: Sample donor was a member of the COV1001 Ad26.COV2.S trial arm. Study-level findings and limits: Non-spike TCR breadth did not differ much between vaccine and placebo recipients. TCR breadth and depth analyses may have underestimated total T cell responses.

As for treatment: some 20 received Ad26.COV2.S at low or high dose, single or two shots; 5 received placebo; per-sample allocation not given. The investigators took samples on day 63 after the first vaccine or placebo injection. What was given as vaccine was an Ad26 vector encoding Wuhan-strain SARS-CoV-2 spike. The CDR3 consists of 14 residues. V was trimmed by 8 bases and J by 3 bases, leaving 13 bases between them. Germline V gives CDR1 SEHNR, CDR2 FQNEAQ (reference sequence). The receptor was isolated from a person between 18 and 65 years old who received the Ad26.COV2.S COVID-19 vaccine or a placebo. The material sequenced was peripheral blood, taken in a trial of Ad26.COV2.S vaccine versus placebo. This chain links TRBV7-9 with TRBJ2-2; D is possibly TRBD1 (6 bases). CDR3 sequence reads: CASGRQEDTGELFF. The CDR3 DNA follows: TGTGCCAGCGGACGACAGGAGGACACCGGGGAGCTGTTTTTT. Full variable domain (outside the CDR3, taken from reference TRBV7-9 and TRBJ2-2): DTGVSQNPRHKITKRGQNVTFRCDPISEHNRLYWYRQTLGQGPEFLTYFQNEAQLEKSRLLSDRFSAERPKGSFSTLEIQRTEQGDSAMYLCASGRQEDTGELFFGEGSRLTVL.